This T cell receptor beta chain was captured by sequencing in a study of blood T cells in healthy people across ages. Broader study findings: CMV status of donors was unknown, possibly confounding expanded clonotype changes. Comparison with aged donors showed that long-lived donors had more naive CD4+ cells and higher diversity.

Germline CDR1 reads KGHDR; CDR2 reads SFDVKD. V dropped 0 bases and J dropped 8 bases, with 9 bases sitting between them. The CDR3 has 13 amino acids. Combining a sample-barcoded 5' primer with a J-beta primer mix, a second PCR ran for about 7 to 11 cycles. TCRdb called the 5' RACE reads again in MiXCR, with one record for every CDR3 protein. Among more than 1.4 million distinct CDR3 sequences listed, around 42% were seen once. This clonotype was counted between two and nine times. Its cognate antigen is unknown. This clonotype originated in a woman under 30 in good health. The chain has TRBV24-1 and TRBJ1-2; D gene uncertain. Sequenced input: blood. CDR3 in DNA: TGTGCCACCAGTGATTTGATTGGGGAAGGCTACACCTTC. Amino acids: CATSDLIGEGYTF.